This TCR beta chain comes out of a study of T cell responses to AZD1222 COVID-19 vaccine. Findings and limits, study-wide: The sample set comprised mostly white British donors with more females, and clonal diversity was possibly underestimated.

Clones were read by immunoSEQ multiplex PCR, and TCRdb kept only the in-frame ones, dropping some. The data contain about 110,000 clones, nearly 90% of them singletons. Details on this clone: What it binds is unknown.

Trimming shortened V by 5 bases and J by 5 bases, and 18 bases separated the two germline ends. CDR1 and CDR2 (germline): SGHTA, FQGNSA. The CDR3 consists of 16 residues. Pooling was applied to second doses at about 4 or about 12 weeks. The receptor comes from an adult who received the AZD1222 COVID-19 vaccine. The sample here was peripheral blood, taken 28 days after the second AZD1222 dose. The V and J genes are TRBV7-2 and TRBJ2-2; no clear D gene. The CDR3 region has the DNA TGTGCCAGCAGCATACCCAGTGGCTTGAGGACCGGGGAGCTGTTTTTT. It codes for CASSIPSGLRTGELFF.